Listed below are T cell receptor beta chains from one sample, sequenced in a study of blood T cell repertoires in COVID-19. This table comes from immunoSEQ multiplex PCR, and its TCRdb copy is limited to in-frame clones, with some not included. The table includes 150,000 to 200,000 clones, roughly 80% detected once. The sequencing input was peripheral blood. Receptors originate from a woman aged 25-40 years with acute or convalescent COVID-19. Each CDR3 is given with its conserved first and last residue. Each record gives: CDR3 protein, CDR3 DNA, D gene, clone size, V gene, J gene. A D gene is named only where the DNA matches it firmly. Clone size is given for some rows only: seen once, a few or many times, or a class if the clone is expanded.

CASSQGEGGPETQYF	TGCGCCAGCAGCCAAGGGGAGGGGGGGCCGGAGACCCAGTACTTC	NA	NA	TRBV4-3	TRBJ2-5
CASSQGERDRNTIYF	TGTGCCAGCAGCCAAGGCGAACGGGACAGAAACACCATATATTTT	NA	NA	TRBV4-2	TRBJ1-3
CASIQGAGYTF	TGTGCCAGCATACAGGGGGCTGGCTACACCTTC	TRBD1	NA	TRBV6-5	TRBJ1-2
CASSIIPGTANSPLHF	TGTGCCAGCAGCATCATCCCCGGGACAGCTAATTCACCCCTCCACTTT	TRBD1	NA	TRBV28	TRBJ1-6
CASSQDPSGSGAKNIQYF	TGTGCCAGCAGCCAAGATCCTAGCGGGAGCGGAGCCAAAAACATTCAGTACTTC	TRBD2	NA	TRBV4-2	TRBJ2-4
CASSLVSFSGGPNEQFF	TGTGCCAGCAGTTTGGTTTCGTTTTCGGGGGGGCCCAATGAGCAGTTCTTC	TRBD2	NA	TRBV27	TRBJ2-1
CASSYGTAAGTEAFF	TGTGCCAGCAGTTACGGGACAGCTGCGGGCACTGAAGCTTTCTTT	TRBD1	NA	TRBV6-5	TRBJ1-1
CASSLVSETRFDSNQPQHF	TGTGCCAGCAGCTTAGTATCCGAAACGCGGTTTGATAGCAATCAGCCCCAGCATTTT	NA	NA	TRBV7-9	TRBJ1-5
CASRYPPEANEKLFF	TGCGCCAGCAGGTATCCCCCAGAGGCTAATGAAAAACTGTTTTTT	NA	NA	TRBV10-1	TRBJ1-4
CASSPGLAGHGKEQFF	TGCGCCAGCAGCCCGGGACTAGCGGGGCATGGGAAGGAGCAGTTCTTC	TRBD2	NA	TRBV5-1	TRBJ2-1
CASSFPRENEKLFF	TGTGCCAGCAGTTTCCCCCGGGAGAACGAAAAACTGTTTTTT	NA	NA	TRBV28	TRBJ1-4
CASSPIAGLSYEQYF	TGCGCCAGCAGCCCTATAGCGGGACTTTCCTACGAGCAGTACTTC	TRBD2	NA	TRBV4-1	TRBJ2-7
CASSLIFIGAGRSGYSNQPQHF	TGTGCCAGCAGTTTAATTTTCATAGGGGCAGGAAGGTCGGGCTATAGCAATCAGCCCCAGCATTTT	NA	few	TRBV28	TRBJ1-5
CASSHPTGAHTIYF	TGCGCCAGCAGCCACCCGACAGGGGCTCACACCATATATTTT	TRBD1	NA	TRBV4-1	TRBJ1-3
CASPQSGGYTF	TGTGCCAGCCCCCAGTCGGGAGGCTACACCTTC	NA	NA	TRBV12-3/TRBV12-4	TRBJ1-2
CSVAPRNVMTEAFF	TGCAGCGTTGCGCCCAGGAATGTGATGACTGAAGCTTTCTTT	NA	few	TRBV29-1	TRBJ1-1
CASSKLLQTSGGQETQYF	TGTGCCAGCAGTAAACTCCTCCAGACTAGCGGGGGACAAGAGACCCAGTACTTC	TRBD2	NA	TRBV27	TRBJ2-5
CAWSVSGYQPQHF	TGTGCCTGGAGTGTCTCAGGCTATCAGCCCCAGCATTTT	NA	once	TRBV30	TRBJ1-5
CASSQEAGFLPGYTF	TGTGCCAGCAGCCAAGAGGCCGGGTTCCTCCCTGGCTACACCTTC	NA	few	TRBV3-1/TRBV3-2	TRBJ1-2
CASSPNRGNYGYTF	TGTGCCAGCAGCCCTAACAGGGGCAACTATGGCTACACCTTC	TRBD1	NA	TRBV6-2/TRBV6-3	TRBJ1-2
CASRDRGIRYQFF	TGTGCCAGCAGGGACAGGGGAATCAGGTATCAGTTCTTC	TRBD1	NA	TRBV28	TRBJ2-1
CASKTGKQPQHF	TGTGCCAGCAAGACAGGGAAGCAGCCCCAGCATTTT	TRBD1	NA	TRBV6-5	TRBJ1-5
CASRASGAFGNTIYF	TGTGCCAGCAGGGCTTCAGGGGCGTTTGGAAACACCATATATTTT	NA	NA	TRBV28	TRBJ1-3